The sample holds a few counts of the clone carrying this TCR beta chain. This sample was taken from a study of T-cell reconstitution after alpha-beta-depleted transplantation in children. Unique molecular identifiers were built into the TCRbeta library. In TCRdb, the PCR reads were re-called with MiXCR into one record per CDR3 protein. The repertoire has around 960,000 distinct CDR3 sequences, roughly 29% of them found once; the top ten carry roughly 28%. Germline CDR1 reads DFQATT; CDR2 reads SNEGSKA (reference sequence). V lost 6 bases and J 0 bases, leaving 9 bases between the germline ends. This CDR3 has 13 residues.

Specimen: PBMCs, mostly from graft donor cells, collected 360 days after TCRalphabeta/CD19-depleted stem cell transplant. The genes are TRBV20-1 and TRBJ2-4; D uncertain. The clonotype comes from a boy younger than two who had a stem cell transplant for SCID, so the T cells may come from the graft donor. The CDR3, as DNA: TGCAGTGCCGTCCGATCAGCCAAAAACATTCAGTACTTC. It is translated as CSAVRSAKNIQYF.